The T cell receptor beta chain under discussion was sequenced for a study of Ad26.COV2.S vaccination and SARS-CoV-2 variants. TCRdb's copy holds only in-frame clones and misses some; the assay was immunoSEQ multiplex PCR. Among some 390,000 clones listed, 75% to 90% were seen once. This clone is a singleton in its sample. Documented treatment: around 19 received Ad26.COV2.S at low or high dose, single or two shots; 5 received placebo; per-sample allocation not given. The investigators took samples on day 63 after the first vaccine or placebo injection. The receptor was derived from a person aged 18 to 59 who received the Ad26.COV2.S COVID-19 vaccine or a placebo. This specimen consisted of peripheral blood, obtained in a trial of Ad26.COV2.S vaccine versus placebo.

CDR3 loop: CSVGSLSNTGELFF. As DNA, the CDR3 is TGCAGCGTTGGCAGCCTGTCGAACACCGGGGAGCTGTTTTTT. V usage is TRBV29-1 and J usage is TRBJ2-2; D remains ambiguous. CDR1 and CDR2 from the germline V gene are SQVTM and ANQGSEA. V was pared by 4 bases and J by 0 bases, with 9 bases between. The CDR3 covers 14 residues.